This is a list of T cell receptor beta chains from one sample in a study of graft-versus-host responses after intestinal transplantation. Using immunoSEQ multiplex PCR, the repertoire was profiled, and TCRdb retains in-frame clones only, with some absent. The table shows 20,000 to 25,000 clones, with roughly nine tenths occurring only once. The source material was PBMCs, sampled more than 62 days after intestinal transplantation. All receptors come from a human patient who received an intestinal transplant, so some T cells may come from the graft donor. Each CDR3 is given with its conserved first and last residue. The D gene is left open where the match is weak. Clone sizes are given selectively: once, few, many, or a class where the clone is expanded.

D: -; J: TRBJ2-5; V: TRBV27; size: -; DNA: TGTGCCAGCAGTTTTTTGGGGGGCCAAGAGACCCAGTACTTC; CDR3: CASSFLGGQETQYF
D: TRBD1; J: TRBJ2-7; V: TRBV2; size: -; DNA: TGTGCCAGCGTATCCGGGACAGGCTCCTACGAGCAGTACTTC; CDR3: CASVSGTGSYEQYF
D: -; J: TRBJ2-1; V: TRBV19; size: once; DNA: TGTGCCAGTAGTAATTGTGACAGATTCAATGAGCAGTTCTTC; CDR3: CASSNCDRFNEQFF
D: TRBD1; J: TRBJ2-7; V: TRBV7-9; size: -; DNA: TGTGCCAGCAGCAGGGGACAGGGGTGGCACGAGCAGTACTTC; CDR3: CASSRGQGWHEQYF
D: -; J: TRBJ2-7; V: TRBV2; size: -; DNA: TGTGCCAGCAGTGAACTACAGCACGAGCAGTACTTC; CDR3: CASSELQHEQYF
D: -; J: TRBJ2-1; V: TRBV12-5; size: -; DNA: TGTGCTAGTGGTTCGACGGGGGTCAATGAGCAGTTCTTC; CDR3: CASGSTGVNEQFF
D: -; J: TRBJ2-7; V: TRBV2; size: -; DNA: TGTGCCAGCAGGGGTACAGGGACCCTAGCCGAGGGCTCCTACGAGCAGTACTTC; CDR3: CASRGTGTLAEGSYEQYF
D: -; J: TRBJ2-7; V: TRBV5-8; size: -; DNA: TGTGCCAGCAGCTTGGGAAGGTACGAGCAGTACTTC; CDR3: CASSLGRYEQYF
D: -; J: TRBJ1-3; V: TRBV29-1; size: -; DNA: TGCAGCGTTGAAGCGGGATCGTCCTCTGGAAACACCATATATTTT; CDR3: CSVEAGSSSGNTIYF
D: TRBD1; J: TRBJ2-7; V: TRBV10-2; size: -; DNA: TGCGCCAGCAGTCTACAGGGGTACTCCTACGAGCAGTACTTC; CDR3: CASSLQGYSYEQYF